A selection of T cell receptor beta chains follows, all from one sample in a study of T-cell memory formation after mild COVID-19. Using its own MiXCR run on the 5' RACE reads, TCRdb lists one record per CDR3 protein. The sample carries fewer than 650,000 distinct CDR3 sequences, approximately 21% recorded once. Sequenced sample: PBMCs or a T cell subset sorted from them (not recorded which). These receptors were collected from an adult woman who had mild COVID-19 (a few samples of this study predate the infection). Cell type and time point are not known. The CDR3 runs from the conserved cysteine through the conserved F or W. A D gene is named only where the DNA matches it firmly.

d_call | j_call | v_call | cdr3_aa
. | TRBJ2-7 | TRBV21-1 | CASSKRRWDNYEQYF
. | TRBJ2-3 | TRBV7-6 | CATVDRNITDTQYF
. | TRBJ2-7 | TRBV28 | CASNGGSSYEQYF
TRBD1 | TRBJ2-7 | TRBV29-1 | CSVYSRDSMTYEQYF
. | TRBJ1-2 | TRBV12-3/TRBV12-4 | CASSLDRAPTWGYTF
. | TRBJ1-4 | TRBV4-1 | CASSQPPDLTIEKLFF
. | TRBJ2-3 | TRBV2 | CASSRGPRADTQYF
TRBD2 | TRBJ2-5 | TRBV5-1 | CASSLGTSAFLETQYF
. | TRBJ2-4 | TRBV4-1 | CASSQEGTPQYF
. | TRBJ1-5 | TRBV7-9 | CASSFTGQPQHF
TRBD2 | TRBJ2-1 | TRBV12-3/TRBV12-4 | CASSPAELAGRSLSYNEQFF
TRBD2 | TRBJ2-2 | TRBV5-4 | CASSLAGLPAGELFF
. | TRBJ2-2 | TRBV7-8 | CASSLYEQDRTGELFF
. | TRBJ2-1 | TRBV3-1 | CASSLTINEQFF
. | TRBJ1-1 | TRBV6-2/TRBV6-3 | CASSDRFSNTEAFF
. | TRBJ2-5 | TRBV6-5 | CASSSPSTETQYF
. | TRBJ2-1 | TRBV27 | CASSEMWGRVDEQFF
TRBD2 | TRBJ2-1 | TRBV7-3 | CASSPHPSLGTSGYNEQFF
. | TRBJ2-1 | TRBV7-6 | CASSSAGGRSSYNEQFF
TRBD2 | TRBJ2-1 | TRBV7-9 | CASSLARGGVHEQFF
TRBD1 | TRBJ2-2 | TRBV5-5 | CASSSGGAGNTGELFF
. | TRBJ2-1 | TRBV11-3 | CASSSVSNEQFF
. | TRBJ1-5 | TRBV12-3/TRBV12-4 | CASSFTEPPQHF
. | TRBJ2-5 | TRBV15 | CATSRDQETQYF
TRBD2 | TRBJ2-1 | TRBV20-1 | CSARQLAGGIFNEQFF
TRBD2 | TRBJ2-3 | TRBV7-6 | CASSLVASGGATDTQYF
. | TRBJ2-7 | TRBV12-3/TRBV12-4 | CASSINFKTGEQYF
TRBD1 | TRBJ2-1 | TRBV24-1 | CATSGVTGDSYNEQFF
. | TRBJ1-5 | TRBV6-5 | CASSYSMEDQPQHF